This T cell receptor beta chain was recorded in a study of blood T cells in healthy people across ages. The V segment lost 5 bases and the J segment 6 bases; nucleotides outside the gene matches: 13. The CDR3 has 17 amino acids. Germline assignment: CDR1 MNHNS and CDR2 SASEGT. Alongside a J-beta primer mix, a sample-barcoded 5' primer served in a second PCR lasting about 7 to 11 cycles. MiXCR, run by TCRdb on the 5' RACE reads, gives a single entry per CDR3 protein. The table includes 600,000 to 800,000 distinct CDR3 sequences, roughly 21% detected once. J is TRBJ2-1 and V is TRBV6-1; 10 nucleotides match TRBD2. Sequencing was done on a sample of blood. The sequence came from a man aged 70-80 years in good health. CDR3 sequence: CASSRTSGFLGGNEQFF. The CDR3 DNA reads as TGTGCCAGCAGTCGGACTAGCGGCTTCCTCGGGGGCAATGAGCAGTTCTTC.